Shown below are 5 T cell receptor beta chains from a single sample sequenced in a study of blood T cell repertoires in COVID-19. The assay was immunoSEQ multiplex PCR, and TCRdb's table has in-frame clones only and misses some. The table lists 200,000 to 250,000 clones, 70% to 85% of them singletons. Sequenced material: PBMCs or T cells enriched from blood (not recorded which). The receptors were gathered from a woman aged 60-75 years who had recovered from COVID-19.

The chain uses TRBV6-2 or TRBV6-3 and TRBJ1-1; TRBD1 might be the D (6 bases). Trimming took off 5 bases at V and 0 bases at J, with 10 bases between the two ends. CDR1 and CDR2 (germline): MNHEY, SVGEGT. This CDR3 has 14 amino acids. For the CDR3, the DNA is TGTGCCAGCAGTGACAGGCAAATGAACACTGAAGCTTTCTTT. Amino acid sequence: CASSDRQMNTEAFF.

The J gene is TRBJ1-1, the V gene TRBV6-1; no definite D call. The germline gives CDR1 MNHNS, CDR2 SASEGT. V lost 2 bases to trimming and J lost 2 bases, with 9 bases between them. The CDR3 runs 14 residues. The CDR3 nucleotides read TGTGCCAGCAGTGAATACCGGGGAAACACTGAAGCTTTCTTT. Translating it yields CASSEYRGNTEAFF.

The chain uses TRBV9 and TRBJ1-2; a weak D match, TRBD1 (5 bases). Germline assignment: CDR1 SGDLS and CDR2 YYNGEE. The CDR3 is 13 residues long. V was cut by 3 bases and J by 14 bases, with 20 bases left in between. The CDR3 reads CASSAYSDSPGTF. DNA of the CDR3: TGTGCCAGCAGCGCCTACTCCGACAGCCCTGGGACCTTC.

The gene calls are TRBV12-3 or TRBV12-4 and TRBJ2-3, with D uncertain. V dropped 6 bases and J dropped 6 bases, with 13 bases sitting between them. CDR3 length: 13 residues. CDR3 sequence: CASSRLEVDTQYF. Written as DNA, the CDR3 is TGTGCCAGCAGCCGATTAGAGGTGGATACGCAGTATTTT.

The chain links TRBV7-2 to TRBJ1-1; D is uncertain. The CDR3 extends over 13 amino acids. Trimming left V 5 bases short and J 8 bases short, with 15 bases between. CDR1 is SGHTA and CDR2 is FQGNSA in the germline V gene. The CDR3 sequence is CASSLRRGSEAFF. In nucleotides, the CDR3 is TGTGCCAGCAGCCTCCGCCGGGGATCGGAAGCTTTCTTT.